These T cell receptor beta chains were read from a single sample in a study of blood T cells in healthy people across ages. TCRdb re-called the 5' RACE reads through MiXCR, storing one row per CDR3 protein. The sample holds approximately 1.5 million distinct CDR3 sequences, around 35% seen once. The material sequenced was blood. The receptors stem from a woman aged 30 to 39 in good health. Both conserved end residues are part of each CDR3. D genes are given only for firm matches. Clone size, where shown, is once, few, many, or a class for clones that have expanded.

cdr3_nt: TGTGCCAGCAGCTTAGCGCGGGGGGCTGGGGGTTTGTATGAGCAGTTCTTC
cdr3_aa: CASSLARGAGGLYEQFF
clone_size: -
j_call: TRBJ2-1
v_call: TRBV7-2
d_call: TRBD2

cdr3_nt: TGCAGTGCTTCGGGGCGGGGAGGATCCTACAATGAGCAGTTCTTC
cdr3_aa: CSASGRGGSYNEQFF
clone_size: -
j_call: TRBJ2-1
v_call: TRBV20-1
d_call: -

cdr3_nt: TGTGCCAGCAGCCAAGGTGCGACCAACTACTACAATGGGCAGTTCTTC
cdr3_aa: CASSQGATNYYNGQFF
clone_size: -
j_call: TRBJ2-1
v_call: TRBV4-2
d_call: -

cdr3_nt: TGCGCCAGCAGCTTGGAGGGGGCCGGTGAAGCTTTCTTT
cdr3_aa: CASSLEGAGEAFF
clone_size: few
j_call: TRBJ1-1
v_call: TRBV5-1
d_call: TRBD1

cdr3_nt: TGTGCCAGCAGTTACACAGCCGACTCTCGGGAGCAGTACTTC
cdr3_aa: CASSYTADSREQYF
clone_size: many
j_call: TRBJ2-7
v_call: TRBV6-6
d_call: -

cdr3_nt: TGCGCCAGCAGCCAAGGGGTCCCCACGGGGTCCTACGAGCAGTACTTC
cdr3_aa: CASSQGVPTGSYEQYF
clone_size: -
j_call: TRBJ2-7
v_call: TRBV4-1
d_call: -

cdr3_nt: TGTGCCAGCAGTGAACTAGGCAGGGGCTATGGCTACACCTTC
cdr3_aa: CASSELGRGYGYTF
clone_size: few
j_call: TRBJ1-2
v_call: TRBV6-1
d_call: -

cdr3_nt: TGTGCCAGCAGCTCCGGGACAGGGTACCTCTACGAGCAGTACTTC
cdr3_aa: CASSSGTGYLYEQYF
clone_size: -
j_call: TRBJ2-7
v_call: TRBV5-5
d_call: TRBD1

cdr3_nt: TGCGCCAGCAAGGGGGGTCAAGAGACCCAGTACTTC
cdr3_aa: CASKGGQETQYF
clone_size: few
j_call: TRBJ2-5
v_call: TRBV5-1
d_call: -

cdr3_nt: TGTGCCAGCAGCTCCCGAATAAGTAGCGGGACTAGCACAGATACGCAGTATTTT
cdr3_aa: CASSSRISSGTSTDTQYF
clone_size: -
j_call: TRBJ2-3
v_call: TRBV9
d_call: TRBD2

cdr3_nt: TGTGCCACCAGTGTTCCCGGGACAGGGTCAGGCAATGAGCAGTTCTTC
cdr3_aa: CATSVPGTGSGNEQFF
clone_size: few
j_call: TRBJ2-1
v_call: TRBV24-1
d_call: TRBD1

cdr3_nt: TGTGCCAGCAGCGCGTACAGGGGGCGAGGAGATACGCAGTATTTT
cdr3_aa: CASSAYRGRGDTQYF
clone_size: -
j_call: TRBJ2-3
v_call: TRBV9
d_call: TRBD1

cdr3_nt: TGTGCCTGGAGCAGACAGGTTACCTACGAGCAGTACTTC
cdr3_aa: CAWSRQVTYEQYF
clone_size: few
j_call: TRBJ2-7
v_call: TRBV30
d_call: -

cdr3_nt: TGTGCCAGCAGCGTAGCTGCAGGCGAGAGACTAAATGAGCAGTTCTTC
cdr3_aa: CASSVAAGERLNEQFF
clone_size: -
j_call: TRBJ2-1
v_call: TRBV9
d_call: -

cdr3_nt: TGTGCCACCAGTGGTAAGGGACTAGCGGGAGGCTACAATGAGCAGTTCTTC
cdr3_aa: CATSGKGLAGGYNEQFF
clone_size: few
j_call: TRBJ2-1
v_call: TRBV24-1
d_call: TRBD2

cdr3_nt: TGTGCCAGCAGCTCCCCGACAGACTATAGCAATCAGCCCCAGCATTTT
cdr3_aa: CASSSPTDYSNQPQHF
clone_size: -
j_call: TRBJ1-5
v_call: TRBV7-2
d_call: -

cdr3_nt: TGTGCCAGCGCCCTGACCGAGTCAGCCTACGAGCAGTACTTC
cdr3_aa: CASALTESAYEQYF
clone_size: many
j_call: TRBJ2-7
v_call: TRBV6-5
d_call: -

cdr3_nt: TGCGCCAGCAGCCAAAACCCCGGGGGGGCGGACAGGGGCGGCTACACCTTC
cdr3_aa: CASSQNPGGADRGGYTF
clone_size: -
j_call: TRBJ1-2
v_call: TRBV4-1
d_call: TRBD1

cdr3_nt: TGTGCCAGCAGCCCCGGAGGTGTACCACAAGAGACCCAGTACTTC
cdr3_aa: CASSPGGVPQETQYF
clone_size: -
j_call: TRBJ2-5
v_call: TRBV14
d_call: -

cdr3_nt: TGCAGCGCCGGGCCCCGCCTAGCGGGGCATGGGCAGTACTTC
cdr3_aa: CSAGPRLAGHGQYF
clone_size: few
j_call: TRBJ2-7
v_call: TRBV29-1
d_call: TRBD2

cdr3_nt: TGTGCCAGCAGTGACTCTCCCGACAGGGGTAATTACAATGAGCAGTTCTTC
cdr3_aa: CASSDSPDRGNYNEQFF
clone_size: few
j_call: TRBJ2-1
v_call: TRBV2
d_call: TRBD1

cdr3_nt: TGTGCCAGCAGCCAAGATGGAGGCAGGGGGGATACGCGGTATTTT
cdr3_aa: CASSQDGGRGDTRYF
clone_size: -
j_call: TRBJ2-3
v_call: TRBV3-1
d_call: -

cdr3_nt: TGTGCCAGCACCTTTAACAATGAGCAGTTCTTC
cdr3_aa: CASTFNNEQFF
clone_size: few
j_call: TRBJ2-1
v_call: TRBV7-9
d_call: -

cdr3_nt: TGTGCCACCAGTGACCCCGGACTAGCGGGAACGAGTGAGCAGTTCTTC
cdr3_aa: CATSDPGLAGTSEQFF
clone_size: -
j_call: TRBJ2-1
v_call: TRBV24-1
d_call: TRBD2

cdr3_nt: TGTGCCAGCAGCCGAGTGCACAGGGAAGCTGAAGCTTTCTTT
cdr3_aa: CASSRVHREAEAFF
clone_size: -
j_call: TRBJ1-1
v_call: TRBV3-1
d_call: -

cdr3_nt: TGTGCCACCAGCAGAGTCAACGAGCAGTACTTC
cdr3_aa: CATSRVNEQYF
clone_size: few
j_call: TRBJ2-7
v_call: TRBV15
d_call: -

cdr3_nt: TGCGCCAGCAGCCATCGAAGTCAGGGGACCTACGAGCAGTACTTC
cdr3_aa: CASSHRSQGTYEQYF
clone_size: -
j_call: TRBJ2-7
v_call: TRBV4-1
d_call: -

cdr3_nt: TGTGCCAGCACCTTGCGGGCAGGGAGTGAGACCCAGTACTTC
cdr3_aa: CASTLRAGSETQYF
clone_size: -
j_call: TRBJ2-5
v_call: TRBV3-1
d_call: -

cdr3_nt: TGCGCCAGCAGAGAAGACGGCTCCTACAATGAGCAGTTCTTC
cdr3_aa: CASREDGSYNEQFF
clone_size: -
j_call: TRBJ2-1
v_call: TRBV5-1
d_call: -